Following are 6 T cell receptor beta chains from one sample sequenced in a study of blood T cell repertoires in COVID-19. Method: immunoSEQ multiplex PCR; TCRdb's copy keeps in-frame clones and lacks some. Altogether 25,000 to 30,000 clones are present, about three quarters being singletons, with the ten largest covering around 7.9%. Input material: peripheral blood. The receptors originated from a woman in her 70s with active or convalescent COVID-19.

A remark on this clone: This likely comes from a read error, as the CDR3 has no conserved phenylalanine or tryptophan at its end. The limits of the CDR3 on the DNA are not certain, so only TCRdb's listed CDR3 is given. The chain has TRBV23-1 and TRBJ1-2. TRBV23-1 is noted as an ORF with a role that remains uncertain. Inclusive of both ends, the CDR3 amounts to 11 amino acids. CDR3 amino acids: CASSQITRSTI.

The CDR3 DNA reads TGTGCCAGCAGTTTACTCGGGTTCTATGGCTACACCTTC. Translation gives CASSLLGFYGYTF. The rearrangement uses TRBV27 and TRBJ1-2; D not certain. V lost 2 bases and J lost 4, with 8 bases in between. The length of the CDR3 is 13 residues. From germline, CDR1 is MNHEY and CDR2 SMNVEV (reference sequence).

This clone was observed a handful of times. The genes are TRBV5-1 and TRBJ2-7; TRBD2 is a possible D gene (5 bases). CDR1 and CDR2 (germline): SGHRS, YFSETQ. CDR3 length: 15 residues. The V gene lost 0 bases and the J gene lost 3 bases, with 13 bases spanning the gap. CDR3 in DNA: TGCGCCAGCAGCTTGGAGGGCAGCGGACTCTACGAGCAGTACTTC. This sequence encodes CASSLEGSGLYEQYF.

The chain joins TRBV5-6 to TRBJ1-4; 8 bases are shared with TRBD1. Germline CDR1 SGHDT, CDR2 YYEEEE. J was trimmed by 8 bases and V by 1 base; bases with no gene match: 7. This CDR3 has 15 amino acids. CDR3 bases: TGTGCCAGCAGCTTGAATGGACAGGGCCACGAAAAACTGTTTTTT. Translating gives CASSLNGQGHEKLFF.

The CDR3 loop is CASSKDMSNEQYF. CDR3 DNA sequence: TGTGCCAGCAGTAAAGACATGTCCAACGAGCAGTACTTC. The V call is TRBV2, the J call TRBJ2-7, with D uncertain. The CDR3 runs 13 residues. The V end was cut by 5 bases, the J end by 5 bases, with 13 bases between. Germline V lookup: CDR1 SNHLY, CDR2 FYNNEI.

CDR3 nucleotides: TGTGCCAGCAGCTTACTAGCGGGAGGGCCGACAGATACGCAGTATTTT. The encoded protein is CASSLLAGGPTDTQYF. The chain joins TRBV11-3 to TRBJ2-3, with TRBD2 identical over 12 bases. The trim removed 2 bases at V and 3 bases at J, leaving 3 bases unmatched. Germline values: CDR1 SGHNT, CDR2 YENEEA. The CDR3 has 16 residues.